What follows is one T cell receptor (beta chain) and its context. Unique molecular identifiers were used to barcode this TCRbeta library. TCRdb re-analysed the PCR reads in MiXCR, keeping a single row per CDR3 protein. The sample records approximately 350,000 distinct CDR3 sequences, around 10% being singletons. The V end was cut by 1 base, the J end by 2 bases, with 12 bases between. Germline V lookup: CDR1 SGHTA, CDR2 FQGNSA. This CDR3 comprises 15 residues. The entry originates in a study of T-cell reconstitution after alpha-beta-depleted transplantation in children. The chain is built from TRBV7-2 and TRBJ2-7, with a tentative D call TRBD2 (6 bases). This receptor was obtained from a human donor who donated a stem cell graft to a child with acute lymphoblastic leukemia. The input for sequencing was PBMCs from the stem cell graft donor, taken from the stem cell graft. The CDR3 DNA reads as TGTGCCAGCAGCTTAGTGCCGGGAGAAGCCTACGAGCAGTACTTC. Protein: CASSLVPGEAYEQYF. The full variable domain, its missing parts supplied by reference TRBV7-2 and TRBJ2-7, is GAGVSQSPSNKVTEKGKDVELRCDPISGHTALYWYRQSLGQGLEFLIYFQGNSAPDKSGLPSDRFSAERTGGSVSTLTIQRTQQEDSAVYLCASSLVPGEAYEQYFGPGTRLTVT.